Listed below are T cell receptor beta chains from one sample, sequenced in a study of regulatory T cells in long-lasting Graves disease. TCRdb passed the multiplex PCR reads through MiXCR, listing each CDR3 protein once. The table records roughly 350,000 distinct CDR3 sequences, 15% to 20% of them present only once. This sample also appeared in a second study, on T cells in Graves' hyperthyroidism and ophthalmopathy.

Sequenced here: peripheral blood mononuclear cells (PBMCs), sampled at new diagnosis, from a patient treated with antithyroid drugs. These TCRs come from a woman in her late teens or twenties with Graves disease. Both conserved end residues are part of each CDR3. A D gene is named only where the DNA matches it firmly. Clone size is stated in some rows and not others, as once, few, many or a class when expanded.

d_gene,abundance,v_gene,j_gene,CDR3aa,CDR3nt
TRBD1,many,TRBV11-2,TRBJ2-7,CASSLRTGAYEQYF,TGTGCCAGCAGCTTAAGGACAGGGGCCTACGAGCAGTACTTC
-,-,TRBV29-1,TRBJ1-1,CSGIGSTEAFF,TGCAGCGGCATAGGGAGCACTGAAGCTTTCTTT
TRBD1,many,TRBV25-1,TRBJ1-5,CASSPKGTGADQPQHF,TGTGCCAGCAGCCCAAAGGGAACAGGGGCTGATCAGCCCCAGCATTTT
-,-,TRBV2,TRBJ2-7,CASSLGRVDLEYF,TGTGCCAGCAGTCTTGGCAGGGTGGATTTGGAGTACTTC
-,-,TRBV6-1,TRBJ2-1,CASSEWTGGFF,TGTGCCAGCAGTGAATGGACTGGGGGGTTCTTC
-,many,TRBV15,TRBJ2-7,CATIQAYEQYF,TGTGCCACAATACAGGCCTACGAGCAGTACTTC
-,many,TRBV3-1,TRBJ2-2,CASKLKLLDNTGELFF,TGTGCCAGCAAATTGAAGCTACTAGACAACACCGGGGAGCTGTTTTTT
TRBD2,many,TRBV3-1,TRBJ2-1,CASSRLGLAGAKGNEQFF,TGTGCCAGCAGCCGTTTGGGACTAGCGGGGGCAAAGGGTAATGAGCAGTTCTTC
-,-,TRBV7-2,TRBJ1-4,CASSADSRGFPNEKLFF,TGTGCCAGCAGCGCAGACAGCCGGGGGTTCCCTAATGAAAAACTGTTTTTT
TRBD2,-,TRBV7-9,TRBJ2-1,CASTPGTSGFYNEQFF,TGTGCCAGCACCCCAGGGACTAGCGGATTCTACAATGAGCAGTTCTTC
TRBD2,many,TRBV20-1,TRBJ2-5,CSASGGGTSGAQETQYF,TGCAGTGCTAGTGGGGGGGGAACTAGCGGGGCCCAAGAGACCCAGTACTTC
-,-,TRBV3-1,TRBJ1-2,CASSQVTSYGYTF,TGTGCCAGCAGCCAAGTGACCAGCTATGGCTACACCTTC
-,many,TRBV3-1,TRBJ1-2,CASSPRGFGYTF,TGTGCCAGCAGTCCCAGGGGCTTCGGCTACACCTTC
-,many,TRBV2,TRBJ1-5,CASSEDRIGQPQHF,TGTGCCAGCAGTGAAGACAGGATCGGACAGCCCCAGCATTTT
-,once,TRBV20-1,TRBJ1-1,CSARGQYEAFF,TGCAGTGCTAGGGGGCAGTACGAAGCTTTCTTT
-,many,TRBV5-1,TRBJ2-7,CAPGREQYF,TGCGCCCCAGGGAGGGAGCAGTACTTC
-,few,TRBV4-2,TRBJ1-2,CASSQDLEGVYGYTF,TGTGCCAGCAGCCAAGATCTCGAGGGGGTCTATGGCTACACCTTC
TRBD2,-,TRBV20-1,TRBJ2-4,CSASRTSGGAGQNIQHF,TGCAGTGCTAGCCGGACTAGCGGGGGGGCCGGACAAAACATTCAGCACTTC
TRBD1,-,TRBV7-2,TRBJ2-1,CASSTGQGINEQFF,TGTGCCAGCAGCACCGGACAGGGCATCAATGAGCAGTTCTTC
-,-,TRBV5-6,TRBJ2-7,CASSYRDGAYEQYF,TGTGCCAGCAGCTACCGGGACGGAGCCTACGAGCAGTACTTC
-,once,TRBV6-1,TRBJ1-2,CASTRDLWGYTF,TGTGCCAGCACCCGAGACCTCTGGGGCTACACCTTC
-,many,TRBV18,TRBJ2-7,CASSPSGLGEQYF,TGTGCCAGCTCACCATCAGGTCTGGGCGAGCAGTACTTC
TRBD2,many,TRBV7-9,TRBJ2-1,CASSSLIAGVDNEQFF,TGTGCCAGCAGCTCATTGATAGCGGGAGTGGACAATGAGCAGTTCTTC
TRBD1,many,TRBV5-1,TRBJ1-1,CASSPQGQGAGTEAFF,TGCGCCAGCAGCCCTCAGGGACAGGGGGCGGGCACTGAAGCTTTCTTT
-,-,TRBV20-1,TRBJ2-5,CSARDWSGRYQETQYF,TGCAGTGCTAGAGATTGGTCGGGGCGGTATCAAGAGACCCAGTACTTC
-,many,TRBV5-4,TRBJ1-1,CASSPGTSNTEAFF,TGTGCCAGCAGCCCCGGGACATCCAACACTGAAGCTTTCTTT
-,many,TRBV5-1,TRBJ1-5,CASSLEGGNQPQHF,TGTGCCAGCAGCTTAGAAGGGGGTAATCAGCCCCAGCATTTT
-,many,TRBV7-9,TRBJ2-1,CASSTHNEQFF,TGTGCCAGCAGCACCCACAATGAGCAGTTCTTC
-,-,TRBV20-1,TRBJ1-1,CSARVAGKEAFF,TGCAGTGCTAGGGTCGCAGGGAAAGAAGCTTTCTTT
TRBD1,many,TRBV20-1,TRBJ1-1,CSATGGIGTEAFF,TGCAGTGCCACAGGGGGTATCGGCACTGAAGCTTTCTTT
TRBD1,-,TRBV19,TRBJ2-1,CASTPGTGAPKQFF,TGTGCCAGTACCCCTGGGACAGGGGCACCCAAGCAGTTCTTC
-,-,TRBV18,TRBJ1-2,CASSPLAEGNGYTF,TGTGCCAGCTCACCACTGGCAGAAGGAAATGGCTACACCTTC
TRBD1,many,TRBV10-3,TRBJ2-2,CAINRQGANTGELFF,TGTGCCATCAATAGACAGGGGGCGAACACCGGGGAGCTGTTTTTT
-,-,TRBV29-1,TRBJ2-4,CSGGENIQYF,TGCAGCGGAGGGGAAAACATTCAGTACTTC
-,many,TRBV5-1,TRBJ1-1,CASRGGDRLNTEAFF,TGCGCCAGCCGGGGGGGTGACAGGCTGAACACTGAAGCTTTCTTT
-,many,TRBV5-5,TRBJ2-1,CASSSKTRGNEQFF,TGTGCCAGCAGCTCAAAGACTAGGGGCAATGAGCAGTTCTTC
-,-,TRBV20-1,TRBJ1-5,CSARDFGRGNQPQHF,TGCAGTGCGCGGGACTTCGGGCGAGGCAATCAGCCCCAGCATTTT
-,many,TRBV12-5,TRBJ1-2,CASGSTLEQGAYGYTF,TGTGCTAGTGGTTCTACCTTGGAGCAGGGCGCCTATGGCTACACCTTC
-,many,TRBV20-1,TRBJ1-5,CSASRIGTAGNQPQHF,TGCAGTGCTAGTCGTATAGGGACGGCCGGCAATCAGCCCCAGCATTTT
TRBD1,-,TRBV5-1,TRBJ2-1,CASSSTPGTGGWNEQFF,TGCGCCAGCAGCTCCACTCCCGGGACAGGGGGATGGAATGAGCAGTTCTTC
-,-,TRBV18,TRBJ2-7,CASSPRGSGYEQYF,TGTGCCAGCTCCCCTAGGGGTTCGGGCTACGAGCAGTACTTC
-,many,TRBV6-1,TRBJ1-2,CASSPADGWDYGYTF,TGTGCCAGCAGCCCTGCCGACGGGTGGGACTATGGCTACACCTTC
-,many,TRBV20-1,TRBJ1-3,CSADGPGNTIYF,TGCAGTGCTGATGGGCCCGGAAACACCATATATTTT
TRBD1,-,TRBV12-3/TRBV12-4,TRBJ2-5,CASSRTGGAGTQYF,TGTGCCAGCAGCCGGACAGGGGGCGCGGGGACCCAGTACTTC
-,many,TRBV20-1,TRBJ2-5,CSAPGGGGETQYF,TGCAGTGCCCCAGGCGGTGGGGGAGAGACCCAGTACTTC
-,few,TRBV5-1,TRBJ1-1,CASSWRSGDTEAFF,TGCGCCAGCAGCTGGCGGTCAGGGGACACTGAAGCTTTCTTT
-,many,TRBV29-1,TRBJ1-1,CSVARANTEAFF,TGCAGCGTTGCCAGGGCGAACACTGAAGCTTTCTTT
TRBD1,many,TRBV2,TRBJ1-5,CASSDRDYSNQPQHF,TGTGCCAGCAGCGACAGGGATTATAGCAATCAGCCCCAGCATTTT
TRBD1,-,TRBV19,TRBJ1-2,CASSISARQGSGYTF,TGTGCCAGTAGTATTTCGGCCAGACAGGGGTCTGGCTACACCTTC
-,once,TRBV9,TRBJ2-5,CASSVGGSVVETQYF,TGTGCCAGCAGCGTAGGTGGTTCGGTTGTGGAGACCCAGTACTTC
TRBD2,-,TRBV11-3,TRBJ2-5,CASSSQTSGGAETQYF,TGTGCCAGCAGCTCCCAGACTAGCGGGGGGGCAGAGACCCAGTACTTC
-,many,TRBV5-1,TRBJ2-1,CASSYVGSEQFF,TGCGCCAGCAGTTATGTGGGGAGTGAGCAGTTCTTC
-,-,TRBV29-1,TRBJ2-1,CSAEMGVGNEQFF,TGCAGCGCCGAAATGGGGGTAGGAAATGAGCAGTTCTTC
-,few,TRBV28,TRBJ1-6,CASSLWRSSYNSPLHF,TGTGCCAGCAGTTTGTGGAGGAGCTCCTATAATTCACCCCTCCACTTT
-,many,TRBV2,TRBJ1-1,CASSGAEAFF,TGTGCCAGCAGTGGGGCTGAAGCTTTCTTT
TRBD1,many,TRBV6-1,TRBJ2-2,CASKLGTGELTGELFF,TGTGCCAGCAAACTCGGGACAGGGGAGCTGACCGGGGAGCTGTTTTTT
-,-,TRBV9,TRBJ1-2,CASSPGGTF,TGTGCCAGCAGCCCCGGGGGCACCTTC